One T cell receptor beta chain is described in this entry. The antigen it binds to is not known. Per-base qualities were not stored, and no clone one base away is much larger. Reading from cysteine to phenylalanine, the CDR3 counts 14 amino acids. The DNA shown is the 42-base CDR3, in frame from base 1. V is cut by 5 bases and J by 0 bases, and the space between the germline ends is 8 bases. Sequences MDHEN (CDR1) and SYDVKM (CDR2) are obtained from the germline V gene. The receptor library was made with the immunoSEQ multiplex PCR assay. The paper's processing steps were these. A statistical classification framework was built for diagnosing cytomegalovirus status from the catalog of TCR beta chain sequences. TCRdb took over this immuneACCESS table, retaining in-frame rearrangements with V and J assigned. Such tables are incomplete; in checked studies, under half of the missing clones stem from an unresolved V gene, and the remainder is unexplained. V, J and clone size reflect that table, while D and trimming were determined from the DNA. The table for this sample lists fewer than 200,000 clones; approximately 89% of them were counted only once. Jointly, the top ten make up over 4% of the sample.

These data originate in a study of cytomegalovirus exposure and HLA in healthy donors (dated by TCRdb to between 2016 and 2019). Background for the entire study: A later analysis indicated that the 90 to 150 validation repertoires were generated on the platform also employed for the approximately 700 repertoires of the first cohort. The aim of the study was to test whether cataloging public T cell receptors could identify signatures of past pathogen exposure. To predict cytomegalovirus infection status, the study combined high-throughput TCR immunosequencing, statistical association of individual TCRs with disease status, and machine learning. Along with the approximately 700-subject first cohort, a separate validation cohort of about 110 different subjects was used. What the authors observed across the whole study: Three of the identified cytomegalovirus-associated TCR beta chains were confirmed in vitro to be specific for cytomegalovirus antigens. While some public TCRs were present in many individuals, most TCR sequences turned up only very rarely across donors. In a later analysis, TCRs clustered in the first cohort were found to also tend to co-occur in the roughly 110 validation repertoires, with approximately 95% of cluster scores above 0. The study listed 170 or so TCR beta chains as associated with cytomegalovirus. The classifier was reported to diagnose cytomegalovirus status with high specificity and sensitivity in both the original cohort and the validation cohort. The authors suggested that the approach could potentially be generalized to other disease states and immunological phenotypes. All 120 or so repertoires were used to score co-occurrence in the validation cohort in a later analysis, because that analysis had no HLA typing for the cohort.

Separate from the approximately 730-subject first cohort, the validation cohort of roughly 110 subjects was the group to which the donors belonged. This sequence originates from a young man in good health and CMV-seropositive. The chain is assembled from TRBV28 and TRBJ2-1; confidence is insufficient to name the D gene. The sequenced sample consisted of PBMCs. The CDR3 region reads CASSTYSSYNEQFF. The nucleotide sequence is given as TGTGCCAGCAGTACTTATAGCTCCTACAATGAGCAGTTCTTC.